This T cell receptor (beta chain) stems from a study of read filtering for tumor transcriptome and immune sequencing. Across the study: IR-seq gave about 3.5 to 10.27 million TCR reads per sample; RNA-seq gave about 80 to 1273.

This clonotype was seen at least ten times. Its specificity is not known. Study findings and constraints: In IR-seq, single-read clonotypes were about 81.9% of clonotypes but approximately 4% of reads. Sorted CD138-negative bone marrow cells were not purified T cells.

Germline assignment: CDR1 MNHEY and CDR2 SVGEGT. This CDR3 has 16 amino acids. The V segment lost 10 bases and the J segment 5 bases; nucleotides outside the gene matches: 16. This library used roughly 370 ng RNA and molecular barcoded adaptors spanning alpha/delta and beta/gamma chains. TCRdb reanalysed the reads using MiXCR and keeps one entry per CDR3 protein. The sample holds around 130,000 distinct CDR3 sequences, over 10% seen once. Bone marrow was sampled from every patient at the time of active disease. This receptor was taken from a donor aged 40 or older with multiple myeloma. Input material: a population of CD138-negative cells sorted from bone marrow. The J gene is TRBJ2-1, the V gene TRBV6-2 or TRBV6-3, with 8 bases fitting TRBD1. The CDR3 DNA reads TGTGCCATCAAAGAAGACGGACAGGGTGGCGACAATGAGCAGTTCTTC. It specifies CAIKEDGQGGDNEQFF.